A single sample gave rise to the 10 T cell receptor beta chains below, sequenced in a study of T cells in localized non-small cell lung cancer. Clones were read by immunoSEQ multiplex PCR, and TCRdb kept only the in-frame ones, dropping some. The table shows around 50,000 clones, with about four fifths occurring only once. The sequenced sample was peripheral blood, obtained before any cancer treatment. The receptors were sampled from a female donor over 55 with stage II squamous cell lung carcinoma.

This clone was counted only a few times. The chain uses TRBV15 and TRBJ1-1; D not certain. CDR3 size: 11 residues. The germline V gene has CDR1 LNHNV and CDR2 YYDKDF (reference sequence). The V and J ends lost 3 bases and 3 bases respectively, with 2 bases between them. The CDR3 region has the DNA TGTGCCACCAGCAGTGACACTGAAGCTTTCTTT. It is translated as CATSSDTEAFF.

This clone was seen a single time. V gene TRBV19 combines with J gene TRBJ1-1, with D maybe TRBD1 (5 bases). CDR1 is LNHDA, CDR2 SQIVND, per germline (reference sequence). The CDR3 spans 13 residues. The V end was cut by 3 bases, the J end by 4 bases, with 9 bases between. The CDR3 nucleotides are TGTGCCAGTAGTATGGGGGGTGGCACTGAAGCTTTCTTT. Protein: CASSMGGGTEAFF.

A remark on this clone: The sample holds other DNA sequences that translate to the same CDR3. This rearrangement joins TRBV18 to TRBJ1-4; D not certain. This CDR3 contains 13 residues. Trimming removed 2 bases at V and 5 bases at J, with 6 bases between. Germline CDR1 reads KGHSH; CDR2 reads LQKENI. In DNA form, the CDR3 reads TGTGCCAGCTCACCAGGGCTGAATGAAAAACTGTTTTTT. It codes for CASSPGLNEKLFF.

This chain joins TRBV6-1 and TRBJ2-6; possibly TRBD1 for D (5 bases). With 1 base removed from V and 0 bases from J, the gap between germline ends came to 10 bases. Per germline, CDR1 MNHNS and CDR2 SASEGT. This CDR3 spans 17 amino acids. CDR3 protein: CASSEDFDSSGANVLTF. The CDR3 nucleotides read TGTGCCAGCAGTGAAGACTTTGACAGCTCTGGGGCCAACGTCCTGACTTTC.

This clone was seen more than once but under ten times. The V and J genes are TRBV25-1 and TRBJ1-5; TRBD1 matches at 7 bases. Germline lookup yields CDR1 MGHDK and CDR2 SYGVNS. V lost 4 bases to trimming and J lost 4 bases; unmatched junction nucleotides: 1. This CDR3 has 13 amino acids. DNA for the CDR3: TGTGCCAGCAGTGGGACAGGTAATCAGCCCCAGCATTTT. Its translation: CASSGTGNQPQHF.

The CDR3 spells CAWTGAYEQYF. Written as DNA, the CDR3 is TGTGCCTGGACGGGGGCCTACGAGCAGTACTTC. V and J are TRBV30 and TRBJ2-7; D may be TRBD2 (6 bases). This CDR3 is 11 amino acids long. The germline CDR1 and CDR2 sequences are GTSNPN and SVGIG (reference sequence). V dropped 4 bases and J dropped 2 bases, with 6 bases sitting between them.

The chain employs TRBV29-1 and TRBJ1-1, with 8 positions matching TRBD1. Germline lookup yields CDR1 SQVTM and CDR2 ANQGSEA. Trimming removed 6 bases from V and 1 base from J; junction bases left unmatched: 13. This CDR3 is built from 16 residues. The CDR3 DNA reads as TGCAGCGTGCCGGACAGGGAATTCGGGAGGAACACTGAAGCTTTCTTT. This translates into CSVPDREFGRNTEAFF.

The V gene is TRBV19, the J gene TRBJ1-1; a weak D match, TRBD1 (5 bases). CDR1 is LNHDA and CDR2 is SQIVND in the germline V gene (reference sequence). V lost 5 bases, J lost 2 bases, and 12 bases lay in between. The CDR3 has 14 amino acids. In DNA, the CDR3 is TGTGCCAGTAGTCTCGGGACGGTAAACACTGAAGCTTTCTTT. Translation: CASSLGTVNTEAFF.

This clone was counted only a few times. The rearrangement links TRBV7-8 to TRBJ1-2, with D unclear. CDR1 and CDR2 (germline): SGHVS, FQNEAQ. Trimming cost V 2 bases and J 2 bases, with 6 bases left between them. This CDR3 has 13 amino acids. Here the CDR3 DNA reads TGTGCCAGCAGCTTAAGCCAAAACTATGGCTACACCTTC. This sequence encodes CASSLSQNYGYTF.

This chain connects TRBV7-2 to TRBJ1-3; TRBD1 is a possible D gene (5 bases). With 2 bases removed from V and 2 bases from J, the gap between germline ends came to 7 bases. Germline V gene sequence: CDR1 SGHTA, CDR2 FQGNSA. The CDR3 loop spans 14 amino acids. The CDR3 DNA reads as TGTGCCAGCAGCTTAACGGGGGCTGGAAACACCATATATTTT. Amino acids: CASSLTGAGNTIYF.